The 11 T cell receptor beta chains given below trace back to one sample, sequenced in a study of blood T cell repertoires in COVID-19. Using immunoSEQ multiplex PCR, the repertoire was profiled, and TCRdb retains in-frame clones only, with some absent. The sample contains 25,000 to 35,000 clones, 84% of which appear only once. Sequencing was carried out using peripheral blood. The receptor set was obtained from a woman older than 75 with acute or convalescent COVID-19.

The chain has TRBV28 and TRBJ2-1, with no clear D. With 6 bases removed from V and 3 bases from J, the gap between germline ends came to 9 bases. Germline CDR1 MDHEN, CDR2 SYDVKM. The CDR3 contains 13 residues. This chain's CDR3 is CASRTLDYNEQFF. For the CDR3, the DNA is TGTGCCAGCAGGACCCTAGACTACAATGAGCAGTTCTTC. Drawing the rest from reference TRBV28 and TRBJ2-1, the complete variable domain is DVKVTQSSRYLVKRTGEKVFLECVQDMDHENMFWYRQDPGLGLRLIYFSYDVKMKEKGDIPEGYSVSREKKERFSLILESASTNQTSMYLCASRTLDYNEQFFGPGTRLTVL.

In its sample, this clone was seen a few times. The chain recombines TRBV9 with TRBJ1-5; 10 bases are shared with TRBD1. The CDR3 has 16 residues. V was clipped by 0 bases and J by 6 bases; unmatched bases: 6. Germline V gene sequence: CDR1 SGDLS, CDR2 YYNGEE. CDR3 DNA sequence: TGTGCCAGCAGCGTAGGTGGGACAGGGGAAAGTCAGCCCCAGCATTTT. It codes for CASSVGGTGESQPQHF.

This chain joins TRBV27 and TRBJ2-3; TRBD1 aligns across 9 bases. Germline V gives CDR1 MNHEY, CDR2 SMNVEV (reference sequence). V was pared by 5 bases and J by 10 bases, with 16 bases of the junction left unmatched. CDR3 length equals 16 residues. The DNA of the CDR3 is TGTGCCAGCAGTCTGGGGGACAGGGTAACTTTCTTGCCGCAGTATTTT. This translates into CASSLGDRVTFLPQYF.

The chain has TRBV5-4 and TRBJ1-2; the D is unclear. The CDR3 has 13 residues. Germline CDR1 SGHNT, CDR2 YYREEE (reference sequence). V was trimmed by 2 bases and J by 7 bases, leaving 12 bases between them. The CDR3 sequence is CASSLSGVSGYTF. In DNA, the CDR3 is TGTGCCAGCAGCTTAAGCGGGGTATCTGGCTACACCTTC. Supplemented by reference TRBV5-4 and TRBJ1-2, the full variable domain reads ETGVTQSPTHLIKTRGQQVTLRCSSQSGHNTVSWYQQALGQGPQFIFQYYREEENGRGNFPPRFSGLQFPNYSSELNVNALELDDSALYLCASSLSGVSGYTFGSGTRLTVV.

This chain uses TRBV6-2 or TRBV6-3 with TRBJ2-1, with 10 bases lining up with TRBD2. V dropped 4 bases and J dropped 7; count of bases not matched to a gene: 10. The germline V gene encodes CDR1 MNHEY and CDR2 SVGEGT. CDR3 length equals 16 residues. Here the CDR3 DNA reads TGTGCCAGCAGTTCCGGGCGCGGGACTAGCGTTAATGAGCAGTTCTTC. It translates to CASSSGRGTSVNEQFF.

The V and J genes are TRBV9 and TRBJ1-1, with a weak D call TRBD1 (6 bases). There are 15 residues in the CDR3. The V gene lost 0 bases and the J gene lost 5 bases, with 14 bases spanning the gap. Germline loops: CDR1 SGDLS, CDR2 YYNGEE. The CDR3 region is CASSVGTGRETEAFF. The DNA of the CDR3 is TGTGCCAGCAGCGTAGGAACAGGGAGGGAGACTGAAGCTTTCTTT.

This chain connects TRBV18 to TRBJ2-7; a possible D gene is TRBD2 (5 bases). With 0 bases removed from V and 5 bases from J, the gap between germline ends came to 11 bases. The CDR3 runs to 14 residues. Germline CDR1 and CDR2: KGHSH and LQKENI. CDR3 loop: CASSPPLTRDEQYF. In DNA, the CDR3 is TGTGCCAGCTCACCACCTTTAACGAGGGACGAGCAGTACTTC.

The chain recombines TRBV19 with TRBJ2-1; TRBD2 matches at 9 bases. The junction had 17 bases not matched to a gene; V was cut back by 2 bases and J by 3 bases. CDR1 is LNHDA and CDR2 is SQIVND in the germline V gene (reference sequence). The CDR3 sequence is 20 residues long. The CDR3 sequence: CASSIMGQEGPSGDYNEQFF. DNA for the CDR3: TGTGCCAGTAGTATAATGGGACAAGAGGGACCTAGCGGGGACTACAATGAGCAGTTCTTC.

This clone was recorded a few times. The V and J genes are TRBV5-5 and TRBJ1-2, with 8 bases that match TRBD1. Germline loops: CDR1 SGHKS, CDR2 YYEKEE (reference sequence). With 3 bases clipped from V and 6 bases from J, the junction kept 7 bases outside the gene matches. This CDR3 has 14 amino acids. The DNA for the CDR3 is TGTGCCAGCAGCTCACTCCAGGGGGCCCATGGCTACACCTTC. Translated: CASSSLQGAHGYTF.

This sequence joins TRBV5-1 and TRBJ2-2; 12 bases are shared with TRBD2. There are 17 residues in the CDR3. Trimming removed 5 bases from V and 2 bases from J; junction bases left unmatched: 7. In germline, CDR1 is SGHRS, CDR2 YFSETQ. CDR3 region: CASSSRTSGKNTGELFF. CDR3 sequence (DNA): TGCGCCAGCAGTTCCAGGACTAGCGGGAAAAACACCGGGGAGCTGTTTTTT.

The genes are TRBV6-5 and TRBJ2-7, with 7 nucleotides matching TRBD1. Germline assignment: CDR1 MNHEY and CDR2 SVGAGI. CDR3 length equals 15 residues. The junction had 10 bases not matched to a gene; V was cut back by 7 bases and J by 1 base. CDR3: CASTGGQVGSYEQYF. In DNA, the CDR3 is TGTGCCAGCACAGGAGGACAGGTGGGGTCCTACGAGCAGTACTTC.